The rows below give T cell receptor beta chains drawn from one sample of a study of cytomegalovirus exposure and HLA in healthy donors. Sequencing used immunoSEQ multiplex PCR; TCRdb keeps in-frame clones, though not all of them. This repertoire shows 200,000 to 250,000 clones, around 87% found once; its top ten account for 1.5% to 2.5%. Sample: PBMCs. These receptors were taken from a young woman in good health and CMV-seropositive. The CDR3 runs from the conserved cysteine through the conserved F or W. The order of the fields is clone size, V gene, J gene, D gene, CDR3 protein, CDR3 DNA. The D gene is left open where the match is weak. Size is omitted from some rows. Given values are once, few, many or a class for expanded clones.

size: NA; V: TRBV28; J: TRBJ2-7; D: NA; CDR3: CASSLISAYEQYF; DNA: TGTGCCAGCAGTTTAATTTCTGCCTACGAGCAGTACTTC
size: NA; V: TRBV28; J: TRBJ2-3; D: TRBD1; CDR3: CATHGTDYTQYF; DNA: TGTGCCACCCACGGGACAGACTATACGCAGTATTTT
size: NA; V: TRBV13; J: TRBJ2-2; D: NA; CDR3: CASSAQGLMNTGELFF; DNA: TGTGCCAGCAGCGCGCAAGGACTCATGAACACCGGGGAGCTGTTTTTT
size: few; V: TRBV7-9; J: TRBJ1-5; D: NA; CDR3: CASSNGQSNQPQHF; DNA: TGTGCCAGCAGTAACGGACAGAGCAATCAGCCCCAGCATTTT
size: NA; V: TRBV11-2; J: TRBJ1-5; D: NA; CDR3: CASSHRRQPQHF; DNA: TGTGCCAGCAGCCACAGGAGACAGCCCCAGCATTTT
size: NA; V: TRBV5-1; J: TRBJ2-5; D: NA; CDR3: CASSLSRETQYF; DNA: TGCGCCAGCAGCTTGTCGCGAGAGACCCAGTACTTC
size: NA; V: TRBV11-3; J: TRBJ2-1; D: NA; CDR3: CASSLGRGEQFF; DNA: TGTGCCAGCAGCTTAGGTCGGGGGGAGCAGTTCTTC
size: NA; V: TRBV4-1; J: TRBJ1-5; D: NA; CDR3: CASSRGGYSNQPQHF; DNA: TGCGCCAGCAGCCGGGGGGGATATAGCAATCAGCCCCAGCATTTT
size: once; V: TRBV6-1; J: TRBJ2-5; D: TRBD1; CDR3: CASRDRGGETQYF; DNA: TGTGCCAGCAGGGACAGGGGGGGAGAGACCCAGTACTTC
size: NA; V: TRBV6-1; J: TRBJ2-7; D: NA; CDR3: CASSERRAPYLYEQYF; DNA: TGTGCCAGCAGTGAAAGGCGGGCTCCTTATCTCTACGAGCAGTACTTC
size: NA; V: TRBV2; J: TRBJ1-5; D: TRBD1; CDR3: CASSVEGGASQPQHF; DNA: TGTGCCAGCAGTGTAGAAGGGGGCGCGAGTCAGCCCCAGCATTTT
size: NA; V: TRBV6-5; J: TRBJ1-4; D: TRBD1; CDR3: CASSYYRQGTNEKLFF; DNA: TGTGCCAGCAGTTACTATAGACAGGGAACTAATGAAAAACTGTTTTTT
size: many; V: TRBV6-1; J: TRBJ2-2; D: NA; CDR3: CASSEASGNTGELFF; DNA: TGTGCCAGCAGTGAAGCTAGCGGGAACACCGGGGAGCTGTTTTTT
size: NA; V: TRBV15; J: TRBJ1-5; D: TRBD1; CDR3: CATRDREGNQPQHF; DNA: TGTGCCACCAGGGACAGGGAAGGCAATCAGCCCCAGCATTTT
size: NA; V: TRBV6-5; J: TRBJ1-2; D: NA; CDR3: CASSRAPTGGYTF; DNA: TGTGCCAGCAGCCGAGCCCCGACAGGCGGCTACACCTTC
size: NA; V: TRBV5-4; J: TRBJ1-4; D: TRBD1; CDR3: CASSPGQGDEKLFF; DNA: TGTGCCAGCAGTCCGGGACAGGGGGATGAAAAACTGTTTTTT
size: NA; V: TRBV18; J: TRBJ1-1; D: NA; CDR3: CASSPGDGTEAFF; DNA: TGTGCCAGCTCACCGGGAGACGGCACTGAAGCTTTCTTT
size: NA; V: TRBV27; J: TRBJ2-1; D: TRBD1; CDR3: CASVRQGYNEQFF; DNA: TGTGCCAGCGTACGACAGGGATACAATGAGCAGTTCTTC
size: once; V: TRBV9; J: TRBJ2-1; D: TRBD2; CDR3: CASSPKLAGVYNEQFF; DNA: TGTGCCAGCAGCCCCAAGCTAGCGGGGGTTTACAATGAGCAGTTCTTC
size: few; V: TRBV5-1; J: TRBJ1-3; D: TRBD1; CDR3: CASSSDGGTGAGNTIYF; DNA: TGCGCCAGCAGCTCGGATGGTGGGACAGGGGCTGGAAACACCATATATTTT
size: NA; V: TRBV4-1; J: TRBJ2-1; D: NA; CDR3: CASSPYLDGSNNEQFF; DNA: TGCGCCAGCAGCCCGTATCTGGACGGGAGCAACAATGAGCAGTTCTTC
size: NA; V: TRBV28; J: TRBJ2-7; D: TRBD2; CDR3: CASRRGLAGWYSYEQYF; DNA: TGTGCCTCCAGGAGGGGACTAGCGGGATGGTACTCCTACGAGCAGTACTTC
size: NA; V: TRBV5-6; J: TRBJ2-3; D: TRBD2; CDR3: CASRGGTSGGTDTQYF; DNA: TGTGCCAGCAGGGGAGGGACTAGCGGGGGCACAGATACGCAGTATTTT
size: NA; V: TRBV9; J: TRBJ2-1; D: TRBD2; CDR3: CASSPRLAGDDEQFF; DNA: TGTGCCAGCAGCCCTCGACTAGCGGGAGACGATGAGCAGTTCTTC
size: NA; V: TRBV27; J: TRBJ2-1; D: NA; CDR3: CASSQAWANEQFF; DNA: TGTGCCAGCAGTCAAGCTTGGGCCAATGAGCAGTTCTTC
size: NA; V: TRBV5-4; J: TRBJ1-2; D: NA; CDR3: CASSLAFGRGVGYTF; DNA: TGTGCCAGCAGCTTGGCCTTCGGCAGGGGAGTTGGCTACACCTTC
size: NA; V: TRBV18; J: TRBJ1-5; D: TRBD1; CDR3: CASSPGDRFGNQPQHF; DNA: TGTGCCAGCTCACCGGGGGACAGATTTGGCAATCAGCCCCAGCATTTT
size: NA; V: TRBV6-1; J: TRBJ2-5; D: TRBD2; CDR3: CASSEGGGKETQYF; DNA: TGTGCCAGCAGTGAAGGGGGAGGGAAAGAGACCCAGTACTTC
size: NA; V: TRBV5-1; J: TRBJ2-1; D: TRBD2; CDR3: CASSESGTSWGNEQFF; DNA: TGCGCCAGCAGCGAGTCCGGGACTAGCTGGGGCAATGAGCAGTTCTTC
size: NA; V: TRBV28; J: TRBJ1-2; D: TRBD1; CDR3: CASSSGTGLPYGYTF; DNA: TGTGCCAGCAGTTCGGGGACAGGGCTACCCTATGGCTACACCTTC
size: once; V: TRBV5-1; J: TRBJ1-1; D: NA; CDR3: CASSLKVETNMNTEAFF; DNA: TGCGCCAGCAGCTTGAAGGTCGAGACAAATATGAACACTGAAGCTTTCTTT
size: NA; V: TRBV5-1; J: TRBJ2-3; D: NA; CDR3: CASSVSGGRTQYF; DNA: TGCGCCAGCAGCGTAAGCGGAGGGAGGACGCAGTATTTT
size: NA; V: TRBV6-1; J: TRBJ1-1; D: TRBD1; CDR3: CASSASQGAQTEAFF; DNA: TGTGCCAGCAGTGCCTCACAGGGGGCGCAAACTGAAGCTTTCTTT
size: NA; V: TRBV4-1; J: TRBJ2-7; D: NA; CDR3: CASSQGDILDSEQYF; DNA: TGCGCCAGCAGCCAAGGGGACATCCTTGATTCGGAGCAGTACTTC
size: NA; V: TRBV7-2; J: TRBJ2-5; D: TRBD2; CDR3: CASSYRRTSGQETQYF; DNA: TGTGCCAGCAGCTACAGGCGGACTAGCGGCCAAGAGACCCAGTACTTC
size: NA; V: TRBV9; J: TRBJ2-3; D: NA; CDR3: CASSVGSSNTDTQYF; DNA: TGTGCCAGCAGCGTAGGTAGCAGTAACACAGATACGCAGTATTTT
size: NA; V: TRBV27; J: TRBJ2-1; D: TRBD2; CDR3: CASSLSLAGGSEQFF; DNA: TGTGCCAGCAGTTTATCACTAGCGGGAGGTAGTGAGCAGTTCTTC
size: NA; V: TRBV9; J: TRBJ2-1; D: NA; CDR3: CASKGRGYNEQFF; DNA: TGTGCCAGCAAAGGGAGAGGCTACAATGAGCAGTTCTTC
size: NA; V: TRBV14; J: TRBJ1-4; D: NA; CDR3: CASSQVDSAGANEKLFF; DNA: TGTGCCAGCAGCCAAGTTGACAGCGCGGGGGCTAATGAAAAACTGTTTTTT
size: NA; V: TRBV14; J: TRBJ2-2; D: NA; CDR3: CASSPPGGPGELFF; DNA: TGTGCCAGCAGCCCCCCTGGGGGCCCCGGGGAGCTGTTTTTT
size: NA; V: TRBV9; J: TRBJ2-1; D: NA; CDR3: CASSPTQGEQFF; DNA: TGTGCCAGCAGCCCAACACAGGGCGAGCAGTTCTTC
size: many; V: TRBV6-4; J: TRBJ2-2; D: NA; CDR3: CASSAGNTGELFF; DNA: TGTGCCAGCAGTGCAGGGAACACCGGGGAGCTGTTTTTT
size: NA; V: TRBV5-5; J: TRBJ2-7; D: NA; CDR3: CASSLGFGAGDYEQYF; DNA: TGTGCCAGCAGCTTGGGGTTTGGGGCAGGAGACTACGAGCAGTACTTC
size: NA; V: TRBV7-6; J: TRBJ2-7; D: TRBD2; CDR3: CASSLVPSGRRIYEQYF; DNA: TGTGCCAGCAGCTTAGTCCCTAGCGGGAGAAGAATCTACGAGCAGTACTTC
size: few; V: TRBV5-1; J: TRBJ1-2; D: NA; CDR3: CASSLGLIYGYTF; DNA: TGCGCCAGCAGCTTAGGACTGATCTATGGCTACACCTTC
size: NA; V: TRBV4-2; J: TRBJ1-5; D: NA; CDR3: CASTLARGNNQPQHF; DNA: TGTGCCAGCACCCTGGCGCGGGGGAACAATCAGCCCCAGCATTTT
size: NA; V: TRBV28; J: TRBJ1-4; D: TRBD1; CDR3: CASSLQGQFDEKLFF; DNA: TGTGCCAGCAGTTTGCAGGGACAGTTCGATGAAAAACTGTTTTTT
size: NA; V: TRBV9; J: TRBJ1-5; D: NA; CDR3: CASSVGAGYQPQHF; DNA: TGTGCCAGCAGCGTAGGGGCAGGCTATCAGCCCCAGCATTTT
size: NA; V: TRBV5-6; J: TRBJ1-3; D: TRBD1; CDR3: CASSMYRGNSGNTIYF; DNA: TGTGCCAGCAGTATGTACAGGGGGAACTCTGGAAACACCATATATTTT
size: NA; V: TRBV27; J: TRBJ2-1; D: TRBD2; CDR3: CASSLFGTTESSYNEQFF; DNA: TGTGCCAGCAGCCTCTTTGGGACTACAGAGAGCTCCTACAATGAGCAGTTCTTC
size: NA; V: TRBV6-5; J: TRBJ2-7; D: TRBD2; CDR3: CASSLAGNYEQYF; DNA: TGTGCCAGTTCACTAGCGGGCAACTACGAGCAGTACTTC
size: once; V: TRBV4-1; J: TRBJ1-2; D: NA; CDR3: CASSPTRGHYSNYGYTF; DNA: TGCGCCAGCAGCCCCACCCGGGGACATTATTCTAACTATGGCTACACCTTC
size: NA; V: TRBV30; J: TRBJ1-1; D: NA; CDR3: CAWETAPNTEAFF; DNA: TGTGCCTGGGAGACAGCCCCGAACACTGAAGCTTTCTTT
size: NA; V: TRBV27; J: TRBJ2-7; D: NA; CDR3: CASTTTWGSSYEQYF; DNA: TGTGCCAGCACCACAACCTGGGGCAGCTCCTACGAGCAGTACTTC
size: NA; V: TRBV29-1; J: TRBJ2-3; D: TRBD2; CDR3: CSGAPGLAGGPDTQYF; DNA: TGCAGCGGTGCACCGGGACTAGCGGGAGGGCCAGATACGCAGTATTTT